The 19 T cell receptor beta chains reported below all come from one sample, sequenced in a study of shared clonotypes between healthy human individuals (TCRdb year 2020). Preparation of the library involved the immunoSEQ multiplex PCR assay. Not all clones reach the TCRdb copy of this immuneACCESS table, which keeps in-frame sequences only. Checked studies attribute under half of the gap to unresolved V genes and leave the rest unexplained. The sample table records approximately 320,000 clones; around nine tenths of these occur just once. The leading ten clones occupy under 20% of the sample. The sequenced material came from memory CD8+ T cells sorted from blood. The cell subset or site label, as the study defines it: CD45RO+ cells pooled with CCR7-negative TemRA cells. These TCRs come from a man aged 18 to 30 in good health.

This sequence joins TRBV6-5 and TRBJ2-1; the match to TRBD2 covers 12 bases. Germline V gene sequence: CDR1 MNHEY, CDR2 SVGAGI. J lost 10 bases, V lost 1 base, and 5 bases had no gene match. This CDR3 is 15 amino acids long. The DNA for the CDR3 is TGTGCCAGCAGTTACTGGACTAGCGGGACAGGGGAGCAGTTCTTC. Translation gives CASSYWTSGTGEQFF.

The chain recombines TRBV9 with TRBJ2-7; 12 nucleotides agree with TRBD2. The ends lost 3 bases at V and 6 bases at J; junction bases unmatched: 10. The CDR3 is 16 residues long. Germline-derived CDR1 and CDR2 are SGDLS and YYNGEE. The DNA for the CDR3 is TGTGCCAGCAGCGAGACCCGACTAGCGGGAGTCTCCGAGCAGTACTTC. It translates to CASSETRLAGVSEQYF.

A few counts support this clone. The chain has TRBV2 and TRBJ2-5, with D hard to call. Trimming stripped 1 base from V and 5 bases from J, with 11 bases between. Germline CDR1 and CDR2: SNHLY and FYNNEI. The CDR3 length is 14 residues. The CDR3 is CASSEEGSGETQYF. The CDR3 DNA sequence: TGTGCCAGCAGTGAAGAGGGTTCCGGGGAGACCCAGTACTTC.

The chain combines TRBV7-9 with TRBJ1-1; D remains ambiguous. The germline gives CDR1 SEHNR, CDR2 FQNEAQ (reference sequence). This CDR3 spans 12 amino acids. With 4 bases removed from V and 3 bases from J, the gap between germline ends came to 6 bases. As DNA, the CDR3 is TGTGCCAGCAGCTATTCCCACACTGAAGCTTTCTTT. This encodes CASSYSHTEAFF.

J is TRBJ2-2 and V is TRBV27; D possibly corresponds to TRBD2 (7 bases). V shed 2 bases and J shed 5 bases, with 21 bases lying between them. CDR3 length: 18 amino acids. CDR1 and CDR2 from the germline V gene are MNHEY and SMNVEV (reference sequence). The CDR3 DNA sequence: TGTGCCAGCAGTTTAACCTCTTTACCGGGGGGCGGTACCGGGGAGCTGTTTTTT. Protein: CASSLTSLPGGGTGELFF.

This chain links TRBV5-1 with TRBJ1-1; TRBD1 aligns across 10 bases. CDR1 is SGHRS and CDR2 is YFSETQ in the germline V gene. The CDR3 extends over 14 amino acids. After removal of 3 bases from V and 4 bases from J, the junction contained 3 bases not matched to a gene. The CDR3 region is CASSWGQGSTEAFF. DNA of the CDR3: TGCGCCAGCAGCTGGGGACAGGGGAGCACTGAAGCTTTCTTT.

The chain uses TRBV6-5 and TRBJ2-3; D is unresolved. The V end lost 7 bases, the J end lost 2 bases, and 7 bases lay between the germline ends. CDR3 length equals 12 residues. Germline V gene sequence: CDR1 MNHEY, CDR2 SVGAGI. CDR3 nucleotide sequence: TGTGCCAGCACCTACTACACAGATACGCAGTATTTT. Translated, it gives CASTYYTDTQYF.

Regarding this clone: The same CDR3 arises from other DNA sequences in this sample as well. The chain has TRBV27 and TRBJ1-5; D might be TRBD1 (6 bases). V lost 6 bases to trimming and J lost 4 bases, with 7 bases between them. The CDR3 has 12 residues. Germline V gene lookup returns CDR1 MNHEY and CDR2 SMNVEV (reference sequence). CDR3 DNA sequence: TGTGCCAGCAGAACAGGGAATCAGCCCCAGCATTTT. The encoded protein is CASRTGNQPQHF.

This CDR3 reads CASSLAGWRTLTGELFF. The DNA for the CDR3 is TGTGCCAGCAGCTTAGCGGGCTGGAGGACACTCACCGGGGAGCTGTTTTTT. The J gene is TRBJ2-2, the V gene TRBV11-2; D may correspond to TRBD1 or TRBD2 (5 bases each). The germline V and J ends were trimmed by 1 base and 4 bases, with 16 bases remaining between them. Per germline, CDR1 SGHAT and CDR2 FQNNGV. This CDR3 comprises 17 residues. Drawing the rest from reference TRBV11-2 and TRBJ2-2, the complete variable domain is EAGVAQSPRYKIIEKRQSVAFWCNPISGHATLYWYQQILGQGPKLLIQFQNNGVVDDSQLPKDRFSAERLKGVDSTLKIQPAKLEDSAVYLCASSLAGWRTLTGELFFGEGSRLTVL.

This chain connects TRBV5-1 to TRBJ1-1; D gene uncertain. Germline CDR1 reads SGHRS; CDR2 reads YFSETQ. Trimming left V 2 bases short and J 0 bases short, with 14 bases between. The CDR3 length is 16 residues. CDR3 region: CASSFDTTFLNTEAFF. The CDR3 DNA sequence: TGCGCCAGCAGCTTCGACACCACATTTCTGAACACTGAAGCTTTCTTT.

The chain combines TRBV27 with TRBJ2-2, with 7 bases aligning to TRBD2. Germline CDR1 reads MNHEY; CDR2 reads SMNVEV (reference sequence). Unmatched junction bases numbered 7, after V lost 8 bases and J lost 4 bases. The CDR3 runs to 14 residues. CDR3 protein: CASARRGSTGELFF. CDR3 DNA: TGTGCCAGCGCGCGGCGGGGGAGCACCGGGGAGCTGTTTTTT.

V gene TRBV27 combines with J gene TRBJ2-7; no clear D gene. The V end lost 2 bases, the J end lost 4 bases, and 6 bases lay between the germline ends. CDR3 length equals 12 residues. CDR1 and CDR2 (germline): MNHEY, SMNVEV (reference sequence). Written as DNA, the CDR3 is TGTGCCAGCAGTTTAGTCGGGTACGAGCAGTACTTC. Protein sequence: CASSLVGYEQYF.

The rearrangement joins TRBV7-9 to TRBJ2-7; 12 nucleotides align to TRBD2. This CDR3 has 16 amino acids. Germline values: CDR1 SEHNR, CDR2 FQNEAQ (reference sequence). V shed 0 bases, J shed 2 bases, and the junction held 2 bases outside the gene matches. The CDR3 nucleotides read TGTGCCAGCAGCTTAGCGGGACTAGCGGGTACCTACGAGCAGTACTTC. Its translation: CASSLAGLAGTYEQYF.

The chain employs TRBV10-3 and TRBJ2-5; 7 bases map to TRBD1. The trim removed 6 bases at V and 2 bases at J, leaving 18 bases unmatched. Looked up from germline, CDR1 is ENHRY and CDR2 is SYGVKD. This CDR3 is 18 amino acids long. The DNA for the CDR3 is TGTGCCATCAGGGCGACAGGGCGGATGCCTCTAGGACAAGAGACCCAGTACTTC. As protein: CAIRATGRMPLGQETQYF.

This clone is a singleton in its sample. The J gene is TRBJ2-5, the V gene TRBV7-9, with a tentative D call TRBD1 (6 bases). This CDR3 is built from 11 residues. The germline gives CDR1 SEHNR, CDR2 FQNEAQ (reference sequence). Trimming shortened V by 11 bases and J by 2 bases, and 9 bases separated the two germline ends. CDR3 DNA sequence: TGTGCCGGCGGACAGCAAGAGACCCAGTACTTC. This translates into CAGGQQETQYF.

The chain is built from TRBV7-9 and TRBJ2-1; D gene ambiguous. This CDR3 is 16 amino acids long. Trimming took off 3 bases at V and 1 base at J, with 13 bases between the two ends. The V gene's germline CDR1 is SEHNR and CDR2 FQNEAQ (reference sequence). CDR3 coding DNA: TGTGCCAGCAGCTTTCGACGTTCACCTTCCTACAATGAGCAGTTCTTC. The encoded protein is CASSFRRSPSYNEQFF. Together with reference TRBV7-9 and TRBJ2-1, the CDR3 gives the full variable domain: DTGVSQNPRHKITKRGQNVTFRCDPISEHNRLYWYRQTLGQGPEFLTYFQNEAQLEKSRLLSDRFSAERPKGSFSTLEIQRTEQGDSAMYLCASSFRRSPSYNEQFFGPGTRLTVL.

The chain carries TRBV5-1 and TRBJ2-7; 7 bases align to TRBD1. V was clipped by 2 bases and J by 2 bases; unmatched bases: 13. This CDR3 region has 17 residues. The V gene's germline CDR1 is SGHRS and CDR2 YFSETQ. CDR3 region: CASSFSGMGQGAYEQYF. Written as DNA, the CDR3 is TGCGCCAGCAGCTTTTCCGGGATGGGGCAGGGGGCCTACGAGCAGTACTTC.

A note on this clone: The sample contains more than one DNA sequence encoding this CDR3. The V call is TRBV30, the J call TRBJ2-7; TRBD1 agrees at 8 bases. Per germline, CDR1 GTSNPN and CDR2 SVGIG (reference sequence). The CDR3 has 13 amino acids. The junction had 3 bases not matched to a gene; V was cut back by 2 bases and J by 3 bases. CDR3 loop: CAWSPGQGYEQYF. The CDR3 DNA follows: TGTGCCTGGAGTCCTGGACAGGGCTACGAGCAGTACTTC.

This chain connects TRBV6-6 to TRBJ1-5; D is unclear. Trimming pared 4 bases from V and 0 bases from J, leaving 7 bases between. This CDR3 contains 14 residues. CDR1 and CDR2 (germline): MNHNY, SVGAGI (reference sequence). CDR3 nucleotide sequence: TGTGCCAGCAGTTCCTCAAATAGCAATCAGCCCCAGCATTTT. Protein product: CASSSSNSNQPQHF.